This T cell receptor beta chain stems from a study of T cells after yellow fever vaccination. Study observations and caveats: Detected again after the booster were most primary-vaccination clones, at 95% to 98% CD4 and approximately 90% CD8. It was the secondary response that reached its peak faster, day 5 versus 15, but it was weaker. The CD4 and CD8 compartments had a small share of their clonotypes in common.

With 5 bases clipped from V and 3 bases from J, the junction kept 4 bases outside the gene matches. Germline-derived CDR1 and CDR2 are DFQATT and SNEGSKA (reference sequence). The CDR3 extends over 12 amino acids. This clonotype was detected only a few times. Its antigen is unidentified. In making TCR cDNA, 5'RACE template switching added a universal primer site and UMIs to it. TCRdb reprocessed the 5' RACE reads via MiXCR and lists one record per CDR3 protein. This table holds hundreds of thousands of distinct CDR3 sequences, under 9% found once. The TCR originated in a man younger than 35 who received the YFV17D yellow fever vaccine. The V and J genes are TRBV20-1 and TRBJ2-7, with 7 bases matching TRBD1. The sample was CD4+ T cells sorted from PBMCs, taken 5 days after the yellow fever booster vaccination. CDR3 nucleotide sequence: TGCAGTGCTCCAGGGACAGACTACGAGCAGTACTTC. Translated: CSAPGTDYEQYF.